Presented here are 8 T cell receptor beta chains from one specimen sequenced in a study of radiation and T cells in renal cell carcinoma. Time point described: blood 4 weeks post-SBRT, at nephrectomy. Stated treatment: 15 Gy SBRT to primary tumor, nephrectomy 4 weeks later. Data came from immunoSEQ multiplex PCR; TCRdb stores just in-frame clones and leaves some out. The sample records around 94,000 clones, around 85% being singletons. Sequencing was performed on blood, taken from a patient whose treatment included radiotherapy and nephrectomy. The source is a man aged 50 to 60 with renal cell carcinoma.

V gene TRBV5-1 combines with J gene TRBJ2-5; 9 bases fit TRBD2. This CDR3 is 15 amino acids long. V shed 4 bases, J shed 5 bases, and the junction held 9 bases outside the gene matches. From germline, CDR1 is SGHRS and CDR2 YFSETQ. The CDR3 coding sequence is TGCGCCAGCAGCGACCCGAGCGGGGGGCAGGAGACCCAGTACTTC. Its protein product is CASSDPSGGQETQYF.

The V gene is TRBV7-2, the J gene TRBJ1-1; 7 bases are a match to TRBD1. The CDR3 totals 14 residues. Per the germline V gene, CDR1 is SGHTA and CDR2 is FQGNSA. V shed 2 bases and J 5 bases; nucleotides not matched to a gene: 5. The CDR3 loop is CASSLQGGATEAFF. The CDR3 DNA follows: TGTGCCAGCAGCTTACAGGGGGGAGCTACTGAAGCTTTCTTT.

This sequence joins TRBV7-2 and TRBJ2-5; tentatively, D is TRBD2 (5 bases). The end of the DNA aligns better with TRBJ2-7, so the J call may be wrong. The CDR3 contains 17 residues. The V gene's germline CDR1 is SGHTA and CDR2 FQGNSA. DNA for the CDR3: TGTGCCAGCAGCTGGGTGTCGACGGGGTCTAGCTCCTACGAGCAGTACTTC. Amino acid sequence: CASSWVSTGSSSYEQYF.

This chain joins TRBV7-8 and TRBJ2-7; unclear D gene. Germline CDR1 and CDR2: SGHVS and FQNEAQ. V lost 5 bases to trimming and J lost 9 bases, with 23 bases between them. The CDR3 loop spans 15 amino acids. CDR3 loop: CASSPTNGPPGMQYF. The CDR3 nucleotides read TGTGCCAGCAGCCCCACGAATGGACCCCCCGGCATGCAGTACTTC.

CDR3 nucleotide sequence: TGCGCCAGCAGCCAAGCGACGAGGGGGGAGAACTATGGCTACACCTTC. It yields the protein CASSQATRGENYGYTF. J is TRBJ1-2 and V is TRBV4-1; possibly TRBD1 for D (6 bases). Between the trimmed V and J ends, which lost 1 base and 2 bases, there was a span of 14 bases. From germline, CDR1 is MGHRA and CDR2 YSYEKL. The CDR3 sequence is 16 residues long.

The chain combines TRBV7-9 with TRBJ1-3, with D uncertain. From germline, CDR1 is SEHNR and CDR2 FQNEAQ (reference sequence). Trimming pared 3 bases from V and 6 bases from J, leaving 15 bases between. The CDR3 is 15 amino acids. The CDR3 region is CASSFGSGLINTIYF. CDR3 nucleotide sequence: TGTGCCAGCAGCTTCGGCAGTGGATTGATAAACACCATATATTTT. Together with reference TRBV7-9 and TRBJ1-3, the CDR3 gives the full variable domain: DTGVSQNPRHKITKRGQNVTFRCDPISEHNRLYWYRQTLGQGPEFLTYFQNEAQLEKSRLLSDRFSAERPKGSFSTLEIQRTEQGDSAMYLCASSFGSGLINTIYFGEGSWLTVV.

This clone has just a few counts. The CDR3 DNA is TGTGCCAGCAGCTGGTACCAAGAGACCCAGTACTTC. It encodes CASSWYQETQYF. This chain connects TRBV7-9 to TRBJ2-5; D uncertain. This CDR3 is built from 12 residues. V lost 4 bases to trimming and J lost 0 bases, with 3 bases between them. CDR1 SEHNR and CDR2 FQNEAQ come from the germline V gene (reference sequence).

The CDR3 region is CSVAAGGQGLYEQYF. CDR3 coding DNA: TGCAGCGTTGCCGCGGGGGGACAGGGACTCTACGAGCAGTACTTC. The rearrangement uses TRBV29-1 and TRBJ2-7; tentative D call: TRBD1 (9 bases). Germline V gene sequence: CDR1 SQVTM, CDR2 ANQGSEA. V was shortened by 4 bases and J by 3 bases, with 19 bases between the two germline ends. The length of the CDR3 is 15 residues.